One T cell receptor (beta chain) is described in this entry. This sample is part of a study of cytomegalovirus exposure and HLA in healthy donors. The PCR used 60 Vbeta and 13 Jbeta primers. Sequenced by immunoSEQ multiplex PCR; TCRdb stores in-frame clones only, minus some. Of 70,000 to 85,000 clones detected, around 68% appear once; the ten largest clones hold more than 8%. Germline loops: CDR1 SGHVS, CDR2 FQNEAQ. V lost 5 bases to trimming and J lost 4 bases, with 18 bases between them. The CDR3 contains 15 residues. The gene calls are TRBV7-8 and TRBJ2-7; possibly TRBD1 for D (6 bases). The specimen sequenced was PBMCs. The receptor was isolated from a man in his forties or fifties in good health and CMV-seropositive. CDR3 loop: CASSVTGPPEYEQYF. CDR3 DNA sequence: TGTGCCAGCAGCGTAACAGGGCCCCCAGAATACGAGCAGTACTTC.